This T cell receptor beta chain was sequenced for a study of blood T cell repertoires in COVID-19. Everyone who took part was roughly 18 to 89 years old, and they came from about 25 US areas. Cohorts were based on clinical histories the participants reported. Recovered Cohort 3 donors showed two negative PCRs, clearance, or symptom resolution. Repertoires were generated with immunoSEQ multiplex PCR, while TCRdb's copy carries only in-frame clones and drops some. Of a few hundred thousand clones in the sample, 80% to 90% were seen once. CDR3 length: 13 amino acids. Trimming removed 1 base from V and 5 bases from J, with 8 bases in between. Per the germline V gene, CDR1 is LNHDA and CDR2 is SQIVND (reference sequence).

The V and J genes are TRBV19 and TRBJ1-2, with D unresolved. Source material: PBMCs or T cells enriched from blood (not recorded which). The receptor's source is a woman in her forties or fifties who had recovered from COVID-19. CDR3 residues: CASSIGGWYGYTF. CDR3 DNA: TGTGCCAGTAGTATAGGCGGGTGGTATGGCTACACCTTC.